What follows are 20 T cell receptor beta chains derived from one specimen sequenced in a study of persistence of HIV-infected CD4 T cells. No cognate antigen is known for these TCRs. Cells were stimulated with overlapping HIV-1 Gag 15-mer peptides. Memory cells lacking CD40L and CD69 with high CD45RO were sorted. The libraries were made with immunoSEQ version 4 in survey mode. Clones were read by immunoSEQ multiplex PCR, and TCRdb kept only the in-frame ones, dropping some. The sample consists of about 64,000 clones, just under 75% of them appearing once. Sample: CD4+ T cells sorted from PBMCs after roughly 18-hour stimulation, taken from a patient who received antiretroviral therapy. The receptor source for this set is an adult man with HIV who was CMV-seropositive.

In this sample, this clone turned up once. The chain uses TRBV3-1 (or the pseudogene TRBV3-2) and TRBJ1-1; D is uncertain. The germline gives CDR1 LGHDT, CDR2 YNNKEL (reference sequence). This CDR3 contains 13 residues. V was pared by 4 bases and J by 7 bases, with 13 bases between. The CDR3 nucleotides read TGTGCCAGCAGCCCGGGCACTTATGGTGAAGCTTTCTTT. Its protein is CASSPGTYGEAFF.

The chain recombines TRBV23-1 with TRBJ2-3; D is ambiguous. Being an ORF, TRBV23-1 has a function that is uncertain. V was cut by 0 bases and J by 2 bases, with 18 bases left in between. The CDR3 has 18 amino acids. The CDR3 here is CASSQSGRSHKSTDTQYF. DNA of the CDR3: TGCGCCAGCAGTCAATCCGGTCGTTCCCATAAATCCACAGATACGCAGTATTTT.

This chain joins TRBV24-1 and TRBJ1-2, with D possibly matching TRBD1 (5 bases). The ends were cut back, 4 bases at V and 2 bases at J, with 13 bases in the middle. Looked up from germline, CDR1 is KGHDR and CDR2 is SFDVKD. CDR3 size: 15 residues. The CDR3 nucleotides are TGTGCCACCAGTGACCCCGGGACTCAAAACTATGGCTACACCTTC. Its translation: CATSDPGTQNYGYTF.

This clone has only one observation. The CDR3 sequence: CASSLDRLVDSYEQYF. The CDR3 DNA sequence: TGTGCCAGCAGCTTAGACCGGCTGGTAGACTCCTACGAGCAGTACTTC. The chain joins TRBV7-9 to TRBJ2-7; D is unresolved. This CDR3 region has 16 residues. V lost 1 base and J 0 bases, leaving 13 bases between the germline ends. CDR1 SEHNR and CDR2 FQNEAQ come from the germline V gene (reference sequence).

DNA of the CDR3: TGTGCCAGCAGTTTATCGGGCCTCCGAGAACAGGGCACTGAAGCTTTCTTT. It is translated as CASSLSGLREQGTEAFF. V is TRBV27 and J is TRBJ1-1, with D perhaps matching TRBD1 (6 bases). V lost 0 bases and J 4 bases, leaving 18 bases between the germline ends. The CDR3 has 17 amino acids. CDR1 and CDR2 from the germline V gene are MNHEY and SMNVEV (reference sequence).

The genes are TRBV18 and TRBJ2-2, with 8 bases that match TRBD1. Germline CDR1 is KGHSH and CDR2 is LQKENI. The V gene end was trimmed by 3 bases and the J gene end by 6 bases; junction bases not matched to a gene: 6. This CDR3 is 15 amino acids long. CDR3 DNA: TGTGCCAGCTCACCGGACAGGGTGGTCTCCGGGGAGCTGTTTTTT. Its protein is CASSPDRVVSGELFF.

The chain couples TRBV5-5 to TRBJ2-2; D gene unclear. Trimming cost V 2 bases and J 13 bases, with 18 bases left between them. The CDR3 loop spans 14 amino acids. Looked up from germline, CDR1 is SGHKS and CDR2 is YYEKEE (reference sequence). This chain's CDR3 is CASSLDGRTLGLFF. In nucleotides, the CDR3 is TGTGCCAGCAGCTTAGACGGACGGACCCTGGGGCTGTTTTTT.

The gene calls are TRBV5-1 and TRBJ2-7; possibly TRBD1 for D (5 bases). Germline CDR1 reads SGHRS; CDR2 reads YFSETQ. V lost 6 bases to trimming and J lost 0 bases, with 16 bases between them. This CDR3 comprises 15 residues. CDR3 in DNA: TGCGCCAGCAAGGTCGACTCAGGGATCTCCTACGAGCAGTACTTC. Translated, it gives CASKVDSGISYEQYF.

A few counts support this clone. The CDR3 coding sequence is TGTGCCAGCAGTCCTTATCCAGGGAATGGCTACACCTTC. It specifies CASSPYPGNGYTF. The genes are TRBV5-4 and TRBJ1-2; D possibly corresponds to TRBD1 (5 bases). Germline lookup yields CDR1 SGHNT and CDR2 YYREEE (reference sequence). V was pared by 5 bases and J by 6 bases, with 14 bases between. This CDR3 is built from 13 residues.

This clone has just one count. The chain is built from TRBV2 and TRBJ2-2; 12 nucleotides match TRBD1. V lost 5 bases and J lost 3; bases outside the gene matches: 7. The germline gives CDR1 SNHLY, CDR2 FYNNEI. CDR3 length equals 17 residues. Here the CDR3 DNA reads TGTGCCAGCAGTCAACCGGGACAGGGGGCGGACACCGGGGAGCTGTTTTTT. Amino acids: CASSQPGQGADTGELFF.

The CDR3 reads CASSLEGSSGANVLTF. The DNA of the CDR3 is TGCGCCAGCAGCTTGGAGGGTAGCTCTGGGGCCAACGTCCTGACTTTC. V is TRBV5-1 and J is TRBJ2-6; D is ambiguous. This CDR3 contains 16 residues. V lost 0 bases to trimming and J lost 0 bases, with 7 bases between them. Germline values: CDR1 SGHRS, CDR2 YFSETQ.

CDR3 sequence reads: CASSISVALGNTIYF. CDR3 sequence (DNA): TGTGCCAGCAGTATTTCTGTGGCCCTCGGAAACACCATATATTTT. This chain links TRBV28 with TRBJ1-3, with D uncertain. From germline, CDR1 is MDHEN and CDR2 SYDVKM. V lost 5 bases to trimming and J lost 4 bases, with 15 bases between them. The CDR3 is 15 residues long.

V gene TRBV18 combines with J gene TRBJ1-3; TRBD1 aligns across 9 bases. The CDR3 runs to 16 residues. V trimming: 7 bases; J trimming: 0 bases; junction bases outside the gene matches: 7. CDR1 is KGHSH, CDR2 LQKENI, per germline. This chain's CDR3 is CASWDGQGNSGNTIYF. As DNA, the CDR3 is TGTGCCAGCTGGGATGGACAGGGGAACTCTGGAAACACCATATATTTT.

The chain uses TRBV27 and TRBJ2-3; possibly TRBD1 for D (7 bases). The CDR3 covers 13 residues. The germline gives CDR1 MNHEY, CDR2 SMNVEV (reference sequence). Between the trimmed V and J ends, which lost 5 bases and 9 bases, there was a span of 15 bases. The CDR3 coding sequence is TGTGCCAGCAGTCCATACAGGGGAGGAACGCAGTATTTT. This sequence encodes CASSPYRGGTQYF.

J is TRBJ1-5 and V is TRBV6-5, with D possibly TRBD1 on 6 matching bases. Trimming shortened V by 5 bases and J by 5 bases, and 16 bases separated the two germline ends. The CDR3 spans 15 residues. The V gene's germline CDR1 is MNHEY and CDR2 SVGAGI. The CDR3 loop is CASSKTGSGDQPQHF. CDR3 in DNA: TGTGCCAGCAGTAAGACAGGTTCGGGTGATCAGCCCCAGCATTTT.

This rearrangement joins TRBV28 to TRBJ1-1; a possible D gene is TRBD1 (5 bases). The V end lost 2 bases, the J end lost 2 bases, and 9 bases lay between the germline ends. Germline CDR1 is MDHEN and CDR2 is SYDVKM. This CDR3 has 14 residues. The CDR3 DNA reads TGTGCCAGCAGTTTAGGCAGGGCCAACACTGAAGCTTTCTTT. The encoded protein is CASSLGRANTEAFF.

This chain links TRBV5-5 with TRBJ1-6; no definite D call. Germline CDR1 is SGHKS and CDR2 is YYEKEE (reference sequence). The CDR3 covers 15 residues. Trimming took off 0 bases at V and 5 bases at J, with 9 bases between the two ends. The DNA of the CDR3 is TGTGCCAGCAGCTTGGGACGGCCTAATAATTCACCCCTCCACTTT. It encodes CASSLGRPNNSPLHF. Variable domain in full (rest from reference TRBV5-5 and TRBJ1-6): DAGVTQSPTHLIKTRGQQVTLRCSPISGHKSVSWYQQVLGQGPQFIFQYYEKEERGRGNFPDRFSARQFPNYSSELNVNALLLGDSALYLCASSLGRPNNSPLHFGNGTRLTVT.

This clone occurred once. This chain joins TRBV4-2 and TRBJ1-2, with 11 bases lining up with TRBD1. J gave up 5 bases and V 0 bases, and 8 bases lay outside the gene matches. Germline V CDR1 and CDR2: LGHNA, YNFKEQ. This CDR3 region has 17 residues. CDR3: CASSQDAGQGARYGYTF. As DNA, the CDR3 is TGTGCCAGCAGCCAAGATGCCGGACAGGGGGCGCGGTATGGCTACACCTTC.

The V gene is TRBV6-5, the J gene TRBJ2-2, with D possibly being TRBD1 (5 bases). V lost 5 bases and J lost 1, with 8 bases in between. This CDR3 contains 14 residues. The germline gives CDR1 MNHEY, CDR2 SVGAGI. CDR3 nucleotide sequence: TGTGCCAGCAGTCTACAGGAGAACACCGGGGAGCTGTTTTTT. This gives the protein CASSLQENTGELFF.

The rearrangement links TRBV5-1 to TRBJ2-2; D is ambiguous. The V gene's germline CDR1 is SGHRS and CDR2 YFSETQ. This CDR3 region has 14 residues. The V end lost 0 bases, the J end lost 7 bases, and 10 bases lay between the germline ends. The CDR3: CASSLEGLIGELFF. In DNA, the CDR3 is TGCGCCAGCAGCTTGGAGGGATTAATCGGGGAGCTGTTTTTT. The full variable domain, completed using reference TRBV5-1 and TRBJ2-2, is KAGVTQTPRYLIKTRGQQVTLSCSPISGHRSVSWYQQTPGQGLQFLFEYFSETQRNKGNFPGRFSGRQFSNSRSEMNVSTLELGDSALYLCASSLEGLIGELFFGEGSRLTVL.